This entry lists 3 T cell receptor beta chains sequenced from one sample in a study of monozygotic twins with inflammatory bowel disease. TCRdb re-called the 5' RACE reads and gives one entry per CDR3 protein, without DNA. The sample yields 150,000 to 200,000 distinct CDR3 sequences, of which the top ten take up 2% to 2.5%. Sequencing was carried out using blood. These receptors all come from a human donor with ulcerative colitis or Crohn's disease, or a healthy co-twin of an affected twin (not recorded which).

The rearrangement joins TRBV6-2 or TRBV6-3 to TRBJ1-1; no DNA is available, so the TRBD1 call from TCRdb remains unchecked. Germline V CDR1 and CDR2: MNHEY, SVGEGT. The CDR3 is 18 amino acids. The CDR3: CASSYSGGMRGKDTEAFF.

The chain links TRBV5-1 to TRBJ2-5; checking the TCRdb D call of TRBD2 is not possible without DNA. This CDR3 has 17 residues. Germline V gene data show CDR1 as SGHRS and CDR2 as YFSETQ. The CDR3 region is CASSLQTGAGAGETQYF.

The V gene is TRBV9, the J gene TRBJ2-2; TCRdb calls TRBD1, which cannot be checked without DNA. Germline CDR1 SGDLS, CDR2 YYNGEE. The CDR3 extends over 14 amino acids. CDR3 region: CASSIQGCTGELFF.